This T cell receptor beta chain emerged from a study of shared clonotypes between healthy human individuals. Study summary: Each donor had three CD4 naive, three CD4 memory, two CD8 naive and one CD8 memory plate. Findings and caveats of the study: A handful of donors had approximately 4.6% of their naive CD4 clonotypes in common. Clonotypes shared by all four donors outscored non-shared clonotypes in generation probability.

Comment on this clone: The antigen remains undetermined. This sequence may be a read error, since a much larger clone differs from it by one base. Other DNA sequences in the same sample also yield this CDR3.

Several immunoSEQ 96-well plates shared each subset's DNA, each plate a replicate. Profiling relied on immunoSEQ multiplex PCR, and the TCRdb table lists in-frame clones only, not all of them. This sample has 1 million to 1.3 million clones; about 80% occur once, and the top ten carry 0.61%. The sample consisted of memory CD4+ T cells from PBMCs. Subset here: CD45RA-negative fraction. The receptor was derived from a man younger than 35 in good health. Some clones in this sample may be carry-over from other donors' samples.

CDR3 nucleotides: TGTGCCAGCAGCGGAGAGGGAATTGGACAGCCCCAGCATTTT. Encoded protein: CASSGEGIGQPQHF. V usage is TRBV9 and J usage is TRBJ1-5, with D unclear. CDR1 SGDLS and CDR2 YYNGEE come from the germline V gene. This CDR3 is built from 14 residues. The ends were cut back, 3 bases at V and 7 bases at J, with 14 bases in the middle.